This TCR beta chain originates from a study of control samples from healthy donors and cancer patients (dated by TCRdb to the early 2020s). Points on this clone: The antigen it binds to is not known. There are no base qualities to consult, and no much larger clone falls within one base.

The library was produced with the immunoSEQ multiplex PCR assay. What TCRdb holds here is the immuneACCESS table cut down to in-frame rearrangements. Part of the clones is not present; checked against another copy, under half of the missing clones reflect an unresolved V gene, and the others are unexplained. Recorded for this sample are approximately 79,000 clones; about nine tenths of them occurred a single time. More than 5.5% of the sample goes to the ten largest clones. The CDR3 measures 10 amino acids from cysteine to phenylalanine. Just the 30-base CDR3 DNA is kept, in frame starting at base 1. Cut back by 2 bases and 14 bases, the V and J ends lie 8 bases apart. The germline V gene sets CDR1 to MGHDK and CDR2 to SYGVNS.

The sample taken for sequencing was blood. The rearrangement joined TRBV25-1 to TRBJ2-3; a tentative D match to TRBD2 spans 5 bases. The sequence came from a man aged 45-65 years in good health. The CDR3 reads CASSEAAGYF. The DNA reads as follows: TGTGCCAGCAGTGAAGCCGCGGGGTATTTT.